This T cell receptor beta chain derives from a study of blood T cell repertoires in COVID-19. As for the study in general: Italy, Spain and the United States were the sources of the convalescent and acute COVID-19 samples. T cells, B-cell-depleted T cells, or PBMCs supplied cDNA or gDNA.

The CDR3 has 16 amino acids. Losses at the gene ends were 9 bases for V and 2 bases for J; bases not matched to a gene: 11. Germline values: CDR1 LNHDA, CDR2 SQIVND (reference sequence). TCRdb's table, derived via immunoSEQ multiplex PCR, lists solely in-frame clones and lacks some. The sample lists hundreds of thousands of clones; approximately 90% were seen once. This TCR was sampled from a woman aged 25 to 39 with active or convalescent COVID-19. The chain has TRBV19 and TRBJ2-3; 10 nucleotides match TRBD2. Sequencing input: peripheral blood. CDR3 in DNA: TGTGCCAGCAGAAGCGGGGGGGCGATCGTCACAGATACGCAGTATTTT. This sequence encodes CASRSGGAIVTDTQYF.